What follows are 7 T cell receptor beta chains derived from one specimen sequenced in a study of blood T cell repertoires in COVID-19. Profiling relied on immunoSEQ multiplex PCR, and the TCRdb table lists in-frame clones only, not all of them. The sample lists some 64,000 clones; about 88% were seen once. The sequenced material came from peripheral blood. The receptors derive from a man between 65 and 85 years old with acute or convalescent COVID-19.

The chain has TRBV6-5 and TRBJ1-6; TRBD1 agrees at 9 bases. The CDR3 spans 14 residues. From germline, CDR1 is MNHEY and CDR2 SVGAGI. Trimming took 9 bases from V and 7 from J; bases not matched to a gene: 7. The CDR3 region is CASHRGPRNSPLHF. Here the CDR3 DNA reads TGTGCCAGTCACAGGGGGCCTAGAAATTCACCCCTCCACTTT.

The V and J genes are TRBV19 and TRBJ2-1, with a tentative D call TRBD2 (7 bases). The V end was cut by 3 bases, the J end by 7 bases, with 19 bases between. This CDR3 is 16 amino acids long. Germline lookup yields CDR1 LNHDA and CDR2 SQIVND (reference sequence). The CDR3 DNA sequence: TGTGCCAGTAGTATGGGGGGGGCAGACGGTGGAAATGAGCAGTTCTTC. This codes for CASSMGGADGGNEQFF.

This clone was detected once. The rearrangement joins TRBV6-5 to TRBJ1-2; TRBD1 is a possible D gene (5 bases). The CDR3 runs 13 residues. V lost 4 bases, J lost 6 bases, and 12 bases lay in between. The germline V gene encodes CDR1 MNHEY and CDR2 SVGAGI. CDR3 amino acids: CASSSRGGDGYTF. The DNA for the CDR3 is TGTGCCAGCAGTTCCCGCGGGGGAGATGGCTACACCTTC.

V and J are TRBV11-2 and TRBJ1-6, with 11 bases identical to TRBD1. CDR1 SGHAT and CDR2 FQNNGV come from the germline V gene. The CDR3 length is 15 residues. V shed 0 bases, J shed 16 bases, and the junction held 8 bases outside the gene matches. The CDR3 sequence: CASSLEDRGPYVLHF. Written as DNA, the CDR3 is TGTGCCAGCAGCTTAGAGGACAGGGGGCCCTATGTACTCCACTTT.

This chain links TRBV2 with TRBJ1-1, with 9 bases that match TRBD1. The CDR3 length is 14 residues. The germline CDR1 and CDR2 sequences are SNHLY and FYNNEI. Trimming took 6 bases from V and 5 from J; bases not matched to a gene: 7. CDR3 coding DNA: TGTGCCAGCAGAGCGGACAGGGGAGGAACTGAAGCTTTCTTT. Its translation: CASRADRGGTEAFF.

V gene TRBV5-6 combines with J gene TRBJ1-5; D is uncertain. Trimming took 0 bases from V and 4 from J, leaving 14 bases between them. The length of the CDR3 is 16 residues. In germline, CDR1 is SGHDT, CDR2 YYEEEE. The CDR3 region has the DNA TGTGCCAGCAGCTTGGAGCAAGAGGGAGGTAATCAGCCCCAGCATTTT. The encoded protein is CASSLEQEGGNQPQHF.

This clone came up a few times. The chain carries TRBV30 and TRBJ2-7, with a weak D call TRBD1 (5 bases). The germline V gene encodes CDR1 GTSNPN and CDR2 SVGIG (reference sequence). The CDR3 has 14 residues. The ends were cut back, 2 bases at V and 4 bases at J, with 15 bases in the middle. The CDR3 sequence is CAWSHAGLRYEQYF. DNA for the CDR3: TGTGCCTGGAGTCACGCAGGGCTTCGGTACGAGCAGTACTTC.